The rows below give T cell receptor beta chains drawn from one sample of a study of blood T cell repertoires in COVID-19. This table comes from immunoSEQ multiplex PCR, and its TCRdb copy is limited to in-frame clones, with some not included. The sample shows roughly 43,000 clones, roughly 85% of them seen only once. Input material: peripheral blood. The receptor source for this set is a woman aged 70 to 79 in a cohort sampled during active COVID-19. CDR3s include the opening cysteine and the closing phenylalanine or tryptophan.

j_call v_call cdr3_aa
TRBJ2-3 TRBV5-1 CASTPEGQGPDTQYF
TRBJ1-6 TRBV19 CASSMEGPNSPLHF
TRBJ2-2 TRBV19 CASRTGGTNTGELFF
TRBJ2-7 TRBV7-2 CASSLTSGSYEQYF
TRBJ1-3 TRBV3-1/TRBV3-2 CASSYSDSGNTIYF
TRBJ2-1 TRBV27 CASSRTTQRYNEQFF
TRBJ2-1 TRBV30 CAWIRSGRLRGEQFF
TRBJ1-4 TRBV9 CASSVGGQQHEKLFF
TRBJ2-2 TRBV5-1 CASSLGQTTGELFF
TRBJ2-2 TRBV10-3 CATHHSSGPNTGELFF
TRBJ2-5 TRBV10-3 CAIRPDRGRETQYF
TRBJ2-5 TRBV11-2 CASSLGRGTSGSRPQYF
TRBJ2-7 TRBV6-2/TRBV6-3 CASSYSSRGQVSNEQYF
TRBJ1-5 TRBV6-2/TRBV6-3 CASSVRQGRSNQPQHF
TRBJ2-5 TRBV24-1 CATSDLGIAGGRETQYF
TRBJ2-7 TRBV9 CASSATGGSYEQYF
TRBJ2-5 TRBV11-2 CASSEAQETQYF
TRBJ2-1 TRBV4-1 CASSQDFRASVQRREQFF
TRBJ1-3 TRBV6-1 CASSEHTGRNGNTIYF
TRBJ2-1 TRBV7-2 CASSFSGTYNEQFF
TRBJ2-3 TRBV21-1 CASIETSGITWDTQYF
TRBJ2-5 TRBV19 CASSSIAGGKETQYF
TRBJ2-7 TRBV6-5 CASKRPAGEEQYF
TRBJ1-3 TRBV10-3 CAISTTPDVGGLGNTIYF
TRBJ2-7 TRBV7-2 CASSLGTIGEQYF
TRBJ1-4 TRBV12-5 CASGLGQQGDSNEKLFF
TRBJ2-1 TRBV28 CANALLRRDGNEQFF
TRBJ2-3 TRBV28 CASSPDRGVDTQYF
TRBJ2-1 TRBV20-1 CSASRTSGHNEQFF
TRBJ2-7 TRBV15 CATSSRTGGSYEQYF
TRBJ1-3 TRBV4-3 CASSQSLDRRNTIYF
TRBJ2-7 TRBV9 CASSLRGREGEQYF
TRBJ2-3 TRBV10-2 CASRGQGERTDTQYF
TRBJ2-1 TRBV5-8 CASSRGGSGAEQFF
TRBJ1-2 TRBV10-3 CAIGDRGPAADYGYTF
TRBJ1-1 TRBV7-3 CASSRSSDTEAFF
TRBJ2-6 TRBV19 CASGRQGARTGANVLTF
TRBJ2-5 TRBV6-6 CASTLGGTSQETQYF
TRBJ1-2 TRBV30 CAWNPGQGYGYTF
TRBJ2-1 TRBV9 CASSLDRVAYNEQFF
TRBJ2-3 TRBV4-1 CASSQGSTGNTDTQYF
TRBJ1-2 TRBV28 CASRHAGTNYGYTF